Below are 18 T cell receptor beta chains sequenced from a single sample in a study of T cells expressing NK-cell markers. TCRdb re-called the 5' RACE reads and shows each CDR3 protein once, DNA omitted. The record lists some 150,000 distinct CDR3 sequences, of which the ten most abundant hold around 12%. The specimen sequenced was blood T cells: a sorted CD56 or NKG2C T cell subset, CD4+ or CD8+ T cells, or bulk PBMC T cells (not recorded which). The receptor source for this set is a young man in good health.

The chain uses TRBV7-9 and TRBJ2-7; TCRdb picks TRBD1, but there is no DNA to check that call. The CDR3 consists of 15 residues. In germline, CDR1 is SEHNR, CDR2 FQNEAQ (reference sequence). The CDR3 loop is CASSYPTDRGHEQYF.

The chain employs TRBV12-3 or TRBV12-4 and TRBJ2-3; the D call of TRBD2 rests on TCRdb alone, since no DNA is present to check it. The CDR3 covers 19 residues. The CDR3 spells CASSFVPRREDDGTDTQYF.

The chain couples TRBV27 to TRBJ1-1. The CDR3 consists of 15 residues. Germline CDR1 reads MNHEY; CDR2 reads SMNVEV (reference sequence). The CDR3 sequence is CASRTTEVLNTEAFF.

This chain uses TRBV6-2 or TRBV6-3 with TRBJ2-7; TCRdb calls TRBD2, which cannot be checked without DNA. CDR1 and CDR2 (germline): MNHEY, SVGEGT. The CDR3 loop spans 14 amino acids. This chain's CDR3 is CASKRPSGNYEQYF.

The chain is built from TRBV5-6 and TRBJ2-1; as DNA is missing, the TRBD1 call by TCRdb cannot be tested. CDR1 is SGHDT, CDR2 YYEEEE, per germline. The CDR3 sequence is 17 residues long. CDR3 sequence: CASSDPWDRGIYNEQFF. Drawing the rest from reference TRBV5-6 and TRBJ2-1, the complete variable domain is DAGVTQSPTHLIKTRGQQVTLRCSPKSGHDTVSWYQQALGQGPQFIFQYYEEEERQRGNFPDRFSGHQFPNYSSELNVNALLLGDSALYLCASSDPWDRGIYNEQFFGPGTRLTVL.

The genes are TRBV7-9 and TRBJ1-4. CDR1 is SEHNR and CDR2 is FQNEAQ in the germline V gene (reference sequence). The CDR3 sequence is 14 residues long. CDR3 in amino acids: CASSFPATNEKLFF.

The rearrangement links TRBV18 to TRBJ2-1; TCRdb calls TRBD2, which cannot be checked without DNA. Germline V lookup: CDR1 KGHSH, CDR2 LQKENI. CDR3 length equals 16 residues. The CDR3 is CASSPPSGRGYNEQFF.

The chain carries TRBV6-2 or TRBV6-3 and TRBJ2-2; TCRdb selects TRBD1, and the lack of DNA leaves this call unchecked. The CDR3 loop spans 20 amino acids. Per germline, CDR1 MNHEY and CDR2 SVGEGT. CDR3 protein: CASSYSPFRAGQGYGGELFF.

The chain is built from TRBV15 and TRBJ1-4; the D gene TCRdb calls, TRBD1, cannot be checked with no DNA. Germline V lookup: CDR1 LNHNV, CDR2 YYDKDF (reference sequence). This CDR3 is built from 16 residues. CDR3 amino acids: CATSSGPGQLNEKLFF.

The CDR3 sequence: CASSLAGDRDEQFF. This sequence joins TRBV7-9 and TRBJ2-1. Germline V lookup: CDR1 SEHNR, CDR2 FQNEAQ (reference sequence). The CDR3 sequence is 14 residues long. Looking up the rest from reference TRBV7-9 and TRBJ2-1 gives the full variable domain: DTGVSQNPRHKITKRGQNVTFRCDPISEHNRLYWYRQTLGQGPEFLTYFQNEAQLEKSRLLSDRFSAERPKGSFSTLEIQRTEQGDSAMYLCASSLAGDRDEQFFGPGTRLTVL.

V and J are TRBV5-1 and TRBJ2-2; the D call from TCRdb, TRBD1, cannot be confirmed without DNA. The germline V gene encodes CDR1 SGHRS and CDR2 YFSETQ. The CDR3 spans 16 residues. The CDR3 spells CASSPRTEPNTGELFF.

This chain uses TRBV6-5 with TRBJ1-1. This CDR3 region has 13 residues. Germline V gives CDR1 MNHEY, CDR2 SVGAGI. The CDR3 region is CASSYSRRTEAFF.

The CDR3 sequence is CASSWGTGSHEQYF. The rearrangement links TRBV5-1 to TRBJ2-7; TCRdb selects TRBD1, and the lack of DNA leaves this call unchecked. Germline loops: CDR1 SGHRS, CDR2 YFSETQ. The length of the CDR3 is 14 residues.

The chain combines TRBV12-3 or TRBV12-4 with TRBJ2-5; without DNA, the TCRdb call of TRBD2 cannot be checked. The CDR3 length is 14 residues. The CDR3 loop reads CASSLGLAEETQYF.

V is TRBV23-1 and J is TRBJ1-5; TCRdb calls TRBD1, which cannot be checked without DNA. TRBV23-1 is an ORF, with its function uncertain. The CDR3 length is 18 residues. The CDR3 sequence: CASSHATDIGHSNQPQHF.

The chain combines TRBV4-2 with TRBJ2-5; TCRdb's D call, TRBD2, is unchecked because there is no DNA. This CDR3 is built from 12 residues. Germline V gene data show CDR1 as LGHNA and CDR2 as YNFKEQ. The CDR3 sequence is CASRGEGETQYF.

The V gene is TRBV29-1, the J gene TRBJ2-7. The germline V gene has CDR1 SQVTM and CDR2 ANQGSEA. The CDR3 covers 12 residues. CDR3 protein: CSVADGSYEQYF.

This chain connects TRBV10-3 to TRBJ2-1. The CDR3 runs 11 residues. Per the germline V gene, CDR1 is ENHRY and CDR2 is SYGVKD. CDR3 sequence: CAIRLSDEQFF.